The T cell receptor beta chain described here comes from a study of cytomegalovirus exposure and HLA in healthy donors. Note on this clone: Its cognate antigen is unknown.

General observations from the study: Cytomegalovirus association was listed for 164 TCR beta chains. High sensitivity and specificity were reportedly achieved when the classifier diagnosed cytomegalovirus status.

Generated by immunoSEQ multiplex PCR, the TCRdb table keeps only in-frame clones and is missing some. Seen here are about 330,000 clones, about 90% observed once, and the top ten hold approximately 1.2%. The sequenced sample was PBMCs. This clonotype originated in a young woman in good health and CMV-seropositive.

The CDR3 loop is CAWSRRGGEKLFF. DNA of the CDR3: TGTGCCTGGAGTCGTAGGGGGGGAGAAAAACTGTTTTTT. The chain employs TRBV30 and TRBJ1-4; a weak D match, TRBD1 (6 bases). CDR3 length: 13 residues. In germline, CDR1 is GTSNPN, CDR2 SVGIG (reference sequence). Trimming cost V 2 bases and J 8 bases, with 12 bases left between them.